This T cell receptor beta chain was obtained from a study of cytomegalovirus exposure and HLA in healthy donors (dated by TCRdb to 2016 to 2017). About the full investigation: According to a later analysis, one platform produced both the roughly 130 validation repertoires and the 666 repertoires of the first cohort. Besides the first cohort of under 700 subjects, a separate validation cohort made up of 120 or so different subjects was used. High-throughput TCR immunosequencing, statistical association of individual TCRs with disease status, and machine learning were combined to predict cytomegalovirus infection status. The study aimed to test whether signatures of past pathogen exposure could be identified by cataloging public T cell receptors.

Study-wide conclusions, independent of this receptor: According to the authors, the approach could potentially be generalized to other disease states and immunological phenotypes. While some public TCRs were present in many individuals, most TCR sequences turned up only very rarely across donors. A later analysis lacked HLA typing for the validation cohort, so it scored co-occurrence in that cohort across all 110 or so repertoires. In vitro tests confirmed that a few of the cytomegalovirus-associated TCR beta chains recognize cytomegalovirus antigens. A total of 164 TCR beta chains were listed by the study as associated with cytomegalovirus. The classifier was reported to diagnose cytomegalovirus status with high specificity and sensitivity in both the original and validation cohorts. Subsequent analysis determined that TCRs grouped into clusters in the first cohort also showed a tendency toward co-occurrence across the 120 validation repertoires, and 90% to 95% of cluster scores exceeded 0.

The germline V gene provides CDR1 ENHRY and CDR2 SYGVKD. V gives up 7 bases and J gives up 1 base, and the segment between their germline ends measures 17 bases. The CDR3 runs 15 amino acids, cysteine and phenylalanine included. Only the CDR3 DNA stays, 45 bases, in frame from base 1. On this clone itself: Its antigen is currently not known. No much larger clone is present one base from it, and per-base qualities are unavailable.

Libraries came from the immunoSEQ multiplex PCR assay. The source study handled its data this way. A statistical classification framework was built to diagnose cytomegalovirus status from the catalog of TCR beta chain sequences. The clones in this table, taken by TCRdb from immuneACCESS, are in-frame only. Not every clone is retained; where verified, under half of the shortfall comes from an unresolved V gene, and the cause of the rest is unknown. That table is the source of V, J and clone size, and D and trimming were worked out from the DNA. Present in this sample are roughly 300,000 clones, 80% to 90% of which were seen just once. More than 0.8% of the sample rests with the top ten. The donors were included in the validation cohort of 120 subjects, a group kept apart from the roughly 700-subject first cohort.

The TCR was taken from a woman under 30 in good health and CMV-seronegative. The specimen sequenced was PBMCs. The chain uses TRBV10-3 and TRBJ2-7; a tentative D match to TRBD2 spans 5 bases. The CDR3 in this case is CAIKTLHRGSYEQYF. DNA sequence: TGTGCCATCAAGACCCTACACCGAGGGTCCTACGAGCAGTACTTC.